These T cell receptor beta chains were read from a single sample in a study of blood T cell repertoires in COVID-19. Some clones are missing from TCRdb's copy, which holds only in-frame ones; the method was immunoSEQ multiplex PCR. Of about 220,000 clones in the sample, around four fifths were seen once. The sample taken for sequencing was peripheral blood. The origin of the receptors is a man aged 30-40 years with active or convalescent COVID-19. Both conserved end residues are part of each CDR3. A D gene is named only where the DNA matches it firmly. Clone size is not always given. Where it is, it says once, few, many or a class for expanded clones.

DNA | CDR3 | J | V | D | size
TGCAGCGTTGCCTGGAACACCGGGGAGCTGTTTTTT | CSVAWNTGELFF | TRBJ2-2 | TRBV29-1 | - | once
TGTGCCAGCAGCTATACTGGGACTAGCGGGGGGTACGAGCAGTACTTC | CASSYTGTSGGYEQYF | TRBJ2-7 | TRBV7-2 | TRBD2 | once
TGTGCCACCAGCCTTCTGGGGGGGCCCTACAATGAGCAGTTCTTC | CATSLLGGPYNEQFF | TRBJ2-1 | TRBV24-1 | - | -
TGTGCCAGCAGTGAATGGCTAGCGGGGGGGTACAATGAGCAGTTCTTC | CASSEWLAGGYNEQFF | TRBJ2-1 | TRBV25-1 | TRBD2 | -
TGTGCCAGCAGTGAGTGTTTTCGCTCCTACGAGCAGTACTTC | CASSECFRSYEQYF | TRBJ2-7 | TRBV6-4 | - | few
TGTGCCAGCTCATGGGGGGTTACATCTGGAAACACCATATATTTT | CASSWGVTSGNTIYF | TRBJ1-3 | TRBV18 | - | once
TGCAGCTCCGCAGGGGGCGAGGCCGGCTACACCTTC | CSSAGGEAGYTF | TRBJ1-2 | TRBV29-1 | TRBD1 | -
TGTGCCAGCGCCTCGCGAGTCCTAACAGATACGCAGTATTTT | CASASRVLTDTQYF | TRBJ2-3 | TRBV27 | - | -
TGCGCCAGCAGCCAAGTGATAAGGGGTCCCCACGAGCAGTACTTC | CASSQVIRGPHEQYF | TRBJ2-7 | TRBV4-3 | - | -
TGTGCCAGCAGTTTATCGAGGAGTTTAGAGTATTTT | CASSLSRSLEYF | TRBJ2-3 | TRBV28 | - | -
TGTGCCAGCTCACAAAGGGGTAACTATGGCTACACCTTC | CASSQRGNYGYTF | TRBJ1-2 | TRBV18 | - | -
TGTGCCAGCACCGGAAGGACAATTGGGACCGGGGAGCTGTTTTTT | CASTGRTIGTGELFF | TRBJ2-2 | TRBV6-5 | - | -
TGTGCCAGCAGCGAGGGACTAGCGGGATCACCGGGGTTCTTC | CASSEGLAGSPGFF | TRBJ2-1 | TRBV6-5 | TRBD2 | -
TGCGCCAGCAGCATGACTAGCAGTACCCCGTCGCAGTATTTT | CASSMTSSTPSQYF | TRBJ2-3 | TRBV5-1 | TRBD2 | -
TGTGCCAGCGACACAGGGTGGTCTGGAAACACCATATATTTT | CASDTGWSGNTIYF | TRBJ1-3 | TRBV2 | - | few
TGTGCCAGCAGCTTGAGCGGGGGTGTAGCCAAAAACATTCAGTACTTC | CASSLSGGVAKNIQYF | TRBJ2-4 | TRBV5-8 | TRBD2 | few